This T cell receptor beta chain was profiled in a study of T-cell memory formation after mild COVID-19. The sample holds a few counts of this clonotype. Its matching antigen is unknown. Study conclusions and caveats: The study found contracting CD4+ clones mainly in CM and EM and contracting CD8+ clones in EMRA. Pre-infection memory held some responding clones, suggesting pre-existing cross-reactive T cells responded. From day 15 to 85, contracting clones were balanced between CD4 and CD8, whereas later expanders leaned toward CD4+.

Unmatched junction bases numbered 6, after V lost 4 bases and J lost 5 bases. This CDR3 has 15 residues. CDR1 is SEHNR, CDR2 FQNEAQ, per germline (reference sequence). Sample barcodes and UMIs were carried by the TCR alpha and TCR beta cDNA libraries that 5'RACE generated with constant-segment primers. Each CDR3 protein is one row after TCRdb ran MiXCR on the 5' RACE reads. The data contain 540,000 or so distinct CDR3 sequences, approximately 20% of them singletons. The sequencing sample was made of PBMCs or a T cell subset sorted from them (not recorded which). The gene calls are TRBV7-9 and TRBJ1-1; TRBD1 matches 11 bases. This TCR derives from an adult woman who had mild COVID-19 (a few samples of this study predate the infection). Cell type and time point are not known. This CDR3 is CASSWGDRGSTEAFF. As DNA, the CDR3 is TGTGCCAGCAGCTGGGGGGACAGGGGGTCGACTGAAGCTTTCTTT.